The 10 T cell receptor beta chains given below trace back to one sample, sequenced in a study of cytomegalovirus exposure and HLA in healthy donors. The PCR employed 60 Vbeta primers together with 13 Jbeta primers. Assay: immunoSEQ multiplex PCR; the TCRdb copy retains only in-frame clones and omits some. This table has about 130,000 clones, about 80% appearing once. The sequenced sample was PBMCs. These receptors were collected from a man younger than 45 in good health and CMV-seropositive.

This clone was seen a handful of times. V gene TRBV12-5 combines with J gene TRBJ2-5; D unresolved. V was pared by 7 bases and J by 5 bases, with 17 bases between. CDR1 and CDR2 (germline): LGHNT, FRNRAP. The CDR3 extends over 14 amino acids. CDR3 sequence: CASARGGMSETQYF. In DNA form, the CDR3 reads TGTGCTAGTGCCCGAGGTGGTATGTCGGAGACCCAGTACTTC.

The chain links TRBV11-2 to TRBJ2-5; a possible D gene is TRBD1 (5 bases). The germline CDR1 and CDR2 sequences are SGHAT and FQNNGV. This CDR3 has 14 amino acids. Trimming removed 5 bases from V and 0 bases from J, with 10 bases in between. The DNA for the CDR3 is TGTGCCAGCAGCCTCCACAGGTACCAAGAGACCCAGTACTTC. It yields the protein CASSLHRYQETQYF.

This chain joins TRBV5-1 and TRBJ1-4, with D perhaps TRBD1 (6 bases). Germline-derived CDR1 and CDR2 are SGHRS and YFSETQ. The CDR3 has 15 residues. The V end lost 4 bases, the J end lost 4 bases, and 14 bases lay between the germline ends. The CDR3 is CASSRGQGYNEKLFF. CDR3 coding DNA: TGCGCCAGCAGCCGGGGCCAGGGGTATAATGAAAAACTGTTTTTT.

Comment on this clone: Other DNA sequences from this sample encode an identical CDR3 as well. In DNA, the CDR3 is TGTGCCAGCAGCCCAGGAACAAACGAGCAGTACTTC. As protein: CASSPGTNEQYF. V usage is TRBV5-6 and J usage is TRBJ2-7; D not resolved. Germline V gene data show CDR1 as SGHDT and CDR2 as YYEEEE. The CDR3 length is 12 residues. Deletions cut 4 bases from V and 5 bases from J, with 10 bases between.

The V and J genes are TRBV6-5 and TRBJ1-2, with D perhaps TRBD1 (5 bases). The CDR3 is made up of 11 amino acids. Germline V CDR1 and CDR2: MNHEY, SVGAGI. The V and J ends lost 6 bases and 8 bases respectively, with 10 bases between them. CDR3 in DNA: TGTGCCAGCAGCCCAGGGTTCGGCTACACCTTC. It codes for CASSPGFGYTF.

The chain links TRBV5-6 to TRBJ1-4; D is possibly TRBD1 (6 bases). Germline CDR1 SGHDT, CDR2 YYEEEE. The CDR3 loop spans 17 amino acids. The V gene lost 5 bases and the J gene lost 3 bases, with 20 bases spanning the gap. CDR3 residues: CASSRRSWGLSNEKLFF. CDR3 bases: TGTGCCAGCAGTAGAAGAAGTTGGGGGCTCTCTAATGAAAAACTGTTTTTT.

The chain links TRBV5-6 to TRBJ1-1; the D gene is possibly TRBD1 (6 bases). V lost 0 bases to trimming and J lost 2 bases, with 20 bases between them. The CDR3 sequence is 18 residues long. Germline V gives CDR1 SGHDT, CDR2 YYEEEE. CDR3 DNA sequence: TGTGCCAGCAGCTTGGGGTTCGTGGGGGGGGCCAGCAACACTGAAGCTTTCTTT. Protein sequence: CASSLGFVGGASNTEAFF.

The table lists this clone with a count of one. The chain couples TRBV6-5 to TRBJ2-5; D might be TRBD2 (6 bases). The germline CDR1 and CDR2 sequences are MNHEY and SVGAGI. This CDR3 region has 15 residues. V lost 4 bases, J lost 1 base, and 13 bases lay in between. CDR3 amino acids: CASSSPGRGQETQYF. Here the CDR3 DNA reads TGTGCCAGCAGTTCCCCTGGGCGGGGCCAAGAGACCCAGTACTTC.

The chain links TRBV9 to TRBJ2-4, with D possibly being TRBD2 (6 bases). The CDR3 totals 16 residues. V was cut by 4 bases and J by 0 bases, with 14 bases left in between. CDR1 and CDR2 (germline): SGDLS, YYNGEE. In nucleotides, the CDR3 is TGTGCCAGCAGCACCACCTCCGGGGGAGCCAAAAACATTCAGTACTTC. It yields the protein CASSTTSGGAKNIQYF. Supplemented by reference TRBV9 and TRBJ2-4, the full variable domain reads DSGVTQTPKHLITATGQRVTLRCSPRSGDLSVYWYQQSLDQGLQFLIQYYNGEERAKGNILERFSAQQFPDLHSELNLSSLELGDSALYFCASSTTSGGAKNIQYFGAGTRLSVL.

This chain links TRBV5-1 with TRBJ1-4; D not certain. Germline CDR1 SGHRS, CDR2 YFSETQ. Trimming cost V 0 bases and J 14 bases, with 14 bases left between them. The CDR3 is 13 residues long. The CDR3 DNA follows: TGCGCCAGCAGCTTGGGAGGTGGATCCCATCTGTTTTTT. The encoded protein is CASSLGGGSHLFF.